This TCR beta chain was retrieved from a study of vaccination and CD4 T cells after COVID-19. Study summary: The post-vaccine samples came a median 72 days after dose two (range 14 to 241).

Notes on this clonotype: No antigen is known for it.

Oncomine TCR Beta short-read sequencing was applied to DNA from cultured CD4+ T cells. MiXCR was run by TCRdb on the PCR reads, yielding one entry per CDR3 protein. The data hold approximately 9,300 distinct CDR3 sequences, with about 52% observed a single time. Treatment: roughly ten-day PBMC culture with coronavirus spike peptide pools or control peptides (ViraFEST assay). ViraFEST sequenced TCRs after peptide-pool expansion of antigen-specific T cells. All positive PCR tests were dated between March and December 2020, predating US Alpha, Beta and Delta variants. On days 3 and 7, half the medium was swapped for fresh IL-2-containing medium. Sample: CD4+ T cells from blood, cultured in vitro. This clonotype was obtained from a human donor who had recovered from COVID-19.

CDR3 in DNA: TGTGCCAGCAGTTACTCCTGGGGGAACACTGAAGCTTTCTTT. Protein: CASSYSWGNTEAFF. The V call is TRBV6-5, the J call TRBJ1-1, with D unclear. CDR3 length: 14 residues. Germline V lookup: CDR1 MNHEY, CDR2 SVGAGI. Trimming cost V 0 bases and J 1 base, with 6 bases left between them.